Below are 5 T cell receptor beta chains sequenced from a single sample in a study of response to subunit inactivated influenza vaccine. TCRdb re-derived calls from the RT-PCR reads in MiXCR, one entry per CDR3 protein. The table shows about 700,000 distinct CDR3 sequences, with roughly 14% occurring only once. This specimen was PBMCs from blood, taken roughly 13 days after vaccination. These receptors all stem from a man aged 45-65 years who received an inactivated influenza vaccine.

This clonotype was seen a few times. The chain uses TRBV11-2 and TRBJ2-1; the match to TRBD2 covers 11 bases. This CDR3 has 16 amino acids. Germline V gene lookup returns CDR1 SGHAT and CDR2 FQNNGV. J was trimmed by 4 bases and V by 5 bases; bases with no gene match: 7. CDR3 sequence: CASSPITSGGYNEQFF. The CDR3 coding sequence is TGTGCCAGCAGCCCTATAACTAGCGGGGGTTACAATGAGCAGTTCTTC.

This clonotype was picked up many times. This chain links TRBV9 with TRBJ1-3, with D hard to call. The ends were cut back, 3 bases at V and 0 bases at J, with 1 base in the middle. CDR1 is SGDLS, CDR2 YYNGEE, per germline. CDR3 length: 12 residues. In DNA, the CDR3 is TGTGCCAGCAGCGCCTCTGGAAACACCATATATTTT. Its translation is CASSASGNTIYF.

The genes are TRBV7-2 and TRBJ2-1; D ambiguous. Trimming took 6 bases from V and 6 from J, leaving 9 bases between them. This CDR3 comprises 12 residues. Germline V lookup: CDR1 SGHTA, CDR2 FQGNSA. CDR3 loop: CASRTNTNEQFF. Here the CDR3 DNA reads TGTGCCAGCAGAACTAATACCAATGAGCAGTTCTTC.

This clonotype showed up just a few times. The V call is TRBV28, the J call TRBJ2-1; maybe TRBD1 (6 bases). Germline CDR1 and CDR2: MDHEN and SYDVKM. This CDR3 has 14 residues. With 5 bases removed from V and 7 bases from J, the gap between germline ends came to 15 bases. CDR3 bases: TGTGCCAGCAGTCCACCACAGGGTCGGAATGAGCAGTTCTTC. This sequence encodes CASSPPQGRNEQFF.

The chain uses TRBV4-1 and TRBJ1-5; D is ambiguous. The CDR3 length is 16 residues. The germline V and J ends were trimmed by 2 bases and 0 bases, with 11 bases remaining between them. Germline V lookup: CDR1 MGHRA, CDR2 YSYEKL. The CDR3 is CASSQTEGRSNQPQHF. As DNA, the CDR3 is TGCGCCAGCAGCCAAACAGAAGGACGTAGCAATCAGCCCCAGCATTTT.